Listed below are T cell receptor beta chains from one sample, sequenced in a study of T cells in Graves' hyperthyroidism and ophthalmopathy. One entry per CDR3 protein, called by TCRdb with MiXCR from the multiplex PCR reads. The table includes around 500,000 distinct CDR3 sequences, 13% to 15% detected once. Sequencing used blood. All receptors derive from a woman between 18 and 29 years old with Graves' hyperthyroidism. Each CDR3 is given with its conserved first and last residue. The D gene is left open where the match is weak. A clone size is listed for some rows: how often the clone was seen (once, few, many), or a class if it is expanded.

>TRBJ2-3|TRBV30|NA|many
CAWSVGPDTQYF
TGTGCCTGGAGTGTGGGGCCAGATACGCAGTATTTT
>TRBJ1-1|TRBV5-1|NA|NA
CASNRIPQNTEAFF
TGCGCCAGCAACAGGATTCCTCAAAACACTGAAGCTTTCTTT
>TRBJ1-5|TRBV6-1|TRBD1|many
CASSVPGQASQHF
TGTGCCAGCAGTGTACCTGGACAGGCTTCCCAGCATTTT
>TRBJ1-2|TRBV7-6|NA|many
CASSLEAGVVRYGYTF
TGTGCCAGCAGCTTAGAAGCGGGGGTGGTTCGATATGGCTACACCTTC
>TRBJ1-1|TRBV7-9|NA|many
CASSRIDTEAFF
TGTGCCAGCAGCCGTATTGACACTGAAGCTTTCTTT
>TRBJ2-3|TRBV30|NA|NA
CAWRGYTDTQYF
TGTGCCTGGAGGGGTTACACAGATACGCAGTATTTT
>TRBJ2-2|TRBV2|NA|many
CASRFLDNFGELFF
TGTGCCAGCAGGTTTCTGGACAACTTCGGGGAGCTGTTTTTT
>TRBJ1-2|TRBV6-1|NA|many
CASSDSWGSHGYTF
TGTGCCAGCAGCGACAGCTGGGGCTCCCATGGCTACACCTTC
>TRBJ2-1|TRBV18|TRBD2|many
CASSLIPGLADGPYNEQFF
TGTGCCAGCTCACTCATCCCGGGACTAGCGGACGGTCCCTACAATGAGCAGTTCTTC
>TRBJ2-2|TRBV3-1|NA|many
CASSQVSRQGELFF
TGTGCCAGCAGCCAAGTCTCTAGACAAGGGGAGCTGTTTTTT
>TRBJ2-5|TRBV6-1|NA|many
CASSPRTRETQYF
TGTGCCAGCAGTCCTCGGACGAGGGAGACCCAGTACTTC
>TRBJ1-1|TRBV19|NA|many
CASSTQGDLNTEAFF
TGTGCCAGTAGTACACAGGGTGATCTGAACACTGAAGCTTTCTTT
>TRBJ1-1|TRBV20-1|NA|many
CGRQRGTEAFF
TGCGGCAGACAGCGGGGCACTGAAGCTTTCTTT
>TRBJ2-5|TRBV25-1|TRBD1|NA
CASSPPQGVPETQYF
TGTGCCAGCAGTCCACCCCAGGGGGTACCAGAGACCCAGTACTTC
>TRBJ2-1|TRBV5-6|TRBD2|NA
CATSGGVGYNEQFF
TGTGCCACCTCGGGAGGGGTCGGTTACAATGAGCAGTTCTTC
>TRBJ2-3|TRBV6-1|NA|many
CASTPPKRSTDTQYF
TGTGCCAGCACCCCCCCCAAGCGGAGCACAGATACGCAGTATTTT
>TRBJ2-7|TRBV28|TRBD2|many
CASSLLRLAGYYEQYF
TGTGCCAGCAGTCTCCTCAGACTAGCGGGATACTACGAGCAGTACTTC
>TRBJ2-1|TRBV28|NA|many
CASSFRTDLYNEQFF
TGTGCCAGCAGTTTCCGGACAGATCTATACAATGAGCAGTTCTTC
>TRBJ1-1|TRBV5-1|TRBD1|many
CASSLTGAGQGEAFF
TGCGCCAGCAGCTTGACAGGGGCAGGTCAGGGTGAAGCTTTCTTT
>TRBJ1-1|TRBV7-6|NA|many
CASSPRSWGVGAFF
TGTGCCAGCAGCCCAAGGAGTTGGGGGGTCGGAGCTTTCTTT
>TRBJ2-7|TRBV20-1|TRBD2|NA
CSAQEPPGLAVSYEQYF
TGCAGTGCCCAAGAACCCCCGGGACTAGCGGTCTCCTACGAGCAGTACTTC
>TRBJ1-6|TRBV11-1|NA|NA
CASRGANSPLHF
TGTGCCAGCAGGGGGGCTAATTCACCCCTCCACTTT
>TRBJ2-5|TRBV27|TRBD2|many
CASSSNVLAEETQYF
TGTGCCAGCAGCTCAAACGTCCTAGCGGAAGAGACCCAGTACTTC
>TRBJ2-7|TRBV30|TRBD2|NA
CAWSHTSGSPYEQYF
TGTGCCTGGAGTCATACTAGCGGGAGTCCCTACGAGCAGTACTTC
>TRBJ1-1|TRBV4-1|NA|NA
CASSRLPPESGTEAFF
TGCGCCAGCAGCCGGCTGCCGCCGGAGTCTGGTACTGAAGCTTTCTTT
>TRBJ2-1|TRBV6-1|TRBD2|NA
CASSDTSGNYNEQFF
TGTGCCAGCAGTGACACTAGCGGGAACTACAATGAGCAGTTCTTC
>TRBJ1-2|TRBV24-1|NA|many
CATSEQQGGYTF
TGTGCCACCAGTGAACAGCAGGGGGGCTACACCTTC
>TRBJ2-2|TRBV6-5|NA|many
CASSYSPDTGELFF
TGTGCCAGCAGTTACTCCCCAGACACCGGGGAGCTGTTTTTT
>TRBJ2-4|TRBV25-1|NA|few
CASKDPGLAKNIQYF
TGTGCCAGCAAGGATCCAGGGCTAGCCAAAAACATTCAGTACTTC
>TRBJ2-7|TRBV11-3|NA|many
CASSLQGPEQYF
TGTGCCAGCAGCCTACAGGGACCCGAGCAGTACTTC
>TRBJ1-1|TRBV12-5|NA|many
CASGLDPVLRVNTEAFF
TGTGCTAGTGGTTTGGACCCGGTACTTCGGGTGAACACTGAAGCTTTCTTT
>TRBJ2-5|TRBV11-1|TRBD2|NA
CASRPVGGLAGETQYF
TGTGCCAGCAGACCGGTTGGTGGACTAGCGGGGGAGACCCAGTACTTC
>TRBJ2-1|TRBV9|NA|NA
CASSYGRRDEQFF
TGTGCCAGCAGCTACGGGAGACGGGATGAGCAGTTCTTC
>TRBJ1-2|TRBV7-9|NA|few
CASSQTAPPLHNYGYTF
TGTGCCAGCAGCCAAACGGCGCCCCCACTACATAACTATGGCTACACCTTC
>TRBJ2-1|TRBV7-9|NA|many
CASSLAEEYNEQFF
TGTGCCAGCAGCTTAGCGGAGGAGTACAATGAGCAGTTCTTC
>TRBJ1-2|TRBV20-1|TRBD1|many
CSASSGFAQGAVGYTF
TGCAGTGCTAGTTCAGGGTTTGCGCAGGGGGCGGTTGGCTACACCTTC
>TRBJ2-1|TRBV11-3|NA|many
CASSLAHNEQFF
TGTGCCAGCAGCTTAGCTCACAATGAGCAGTTCTTC
>TRBJ2-7|TRBV5-1|NA|many
CASSPPGGRLFEQYF
TGCGCCAGCAGCCCTCCGGGCGGGCGACTATTCGAGCAGTACTTC
>TRBJ2-6|TRBV18|NA|NA
CASSQEPVSSGANVLTF
TGTGCCAGCTCACAAGAACCAGTCAGCTCTGGGGCCAACGTCCTGACTTTC
>TRBJ2-2|TRBV6-1|TRBD2|many
CASSWTSGGGTGELFF
TGTGCCAGCAGTTGGACTAGCGGAGGGGGCACCGGGGAGCTGTTTTTT